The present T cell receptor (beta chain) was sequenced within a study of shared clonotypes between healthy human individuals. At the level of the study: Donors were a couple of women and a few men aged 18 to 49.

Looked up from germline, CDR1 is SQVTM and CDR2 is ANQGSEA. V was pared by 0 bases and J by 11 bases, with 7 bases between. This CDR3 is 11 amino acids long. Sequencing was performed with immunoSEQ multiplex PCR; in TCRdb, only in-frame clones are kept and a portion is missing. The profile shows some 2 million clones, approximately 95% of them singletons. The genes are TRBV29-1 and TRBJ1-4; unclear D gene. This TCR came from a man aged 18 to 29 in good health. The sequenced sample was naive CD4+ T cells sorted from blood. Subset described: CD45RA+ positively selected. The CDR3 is CSVEDAGKLFF. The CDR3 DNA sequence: TGCAGCGTTGAAGATGCGGGTAAACTGTTTTTT. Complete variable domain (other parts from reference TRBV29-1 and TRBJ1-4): SAVISQKPSRDICQRGTSLTIQCQVDSQVTMMFWYRQQPGQSLTLIATANQGSEATYESGFVIDKFPISRPNLTFSTLTVSNMSPEDSSIYLCSVEDAGKLFFGSGTQLSVL.